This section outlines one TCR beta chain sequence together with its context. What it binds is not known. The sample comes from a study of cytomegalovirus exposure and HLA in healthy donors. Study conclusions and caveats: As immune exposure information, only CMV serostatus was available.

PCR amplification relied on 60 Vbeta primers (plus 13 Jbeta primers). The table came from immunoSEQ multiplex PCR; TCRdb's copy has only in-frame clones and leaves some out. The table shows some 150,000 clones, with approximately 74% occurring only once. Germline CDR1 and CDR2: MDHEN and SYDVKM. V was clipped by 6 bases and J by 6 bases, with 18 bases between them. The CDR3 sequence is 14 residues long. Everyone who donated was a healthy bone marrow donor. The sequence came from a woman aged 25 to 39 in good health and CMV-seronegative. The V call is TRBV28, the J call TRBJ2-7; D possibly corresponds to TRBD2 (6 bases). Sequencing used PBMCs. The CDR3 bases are TGTGCCAGCAGGTTAGGGGACGGGGGTAGCGAGCAGTACTTC. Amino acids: CASRLGDGGSEQYF. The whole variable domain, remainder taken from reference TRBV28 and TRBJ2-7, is DVKVTQSSRYLVKRTGEKVFLECVQDMDHENMFWYRQDPGLGLRLIYFSYDVKMKEKGDIPEGYSVSREKKERFSLILESASTNQTSMYLCASRLGDGGSEQYFGPGTRLTVT.